The clone carrying this TCR beta chain showed up just a few times. Time point here: patch test 2, 6 weeks after DPC sensitization. Treatment noted: therapeutic diphenylcyclopropenone sensitization with weekly scalp DPC. This specimen belongs to a study of human T cells and chemical hapten exposure. Authors' processing steps: Between roughly 23,224 and 700,000 TCRs appeared in each sample, and the median stood at about 93,000. MiXCR was run by TCRdb on the RACE reads, yielding one entry per CDR3 protein. TCRdb, not the original authors, processed these V and J calls. Of some 350,000 distinct CDR3 sequences listed, about 6% were seen once; the top ten hold around 6%. Germline CDR1 and CDR2: SGHTA and FQGNSA. J gave up 1 base and V 5 bases, and 6 bases lay outside the gene matches. The CDR3 is made up of 16 amino acids.

The origin of this receptor is a woman aged 18-29 years with alopecia areata. Some clones in this sample may be carry-over from other donors' samples. The sample here was whole blood, taken in connection with sensitization to the hapten diphenylcyclopropenone (DPC). The J gene is TRBJ1-3, the V gene TRBV7-2; 9 nucleotides match TRBD1. The CDR3 region is CASSPQGAASGNTIYF. In DNA, the CDR3 is TGTGCCAGCAGCCCACAGGGGGCCGCTTCTGGAAACACCATATATTTT.